This TCR beta chain was captured in a study of read filtering for tumor transcriptome and immune sequencing. Study-level information: RNA-seq yielded only roughly 75 to 1,300 TCR reads, IR-seq about 4 to 10.27 million.

The germline CDR1 and CDR2 sequences are SGHVS and FQNEAQ. The CDR3 has 18 amino acids. Losses at the gene ends were 5 bases for V and 3 bases for J; bases not matched to a gene: 14. Molecular barcoded adaptors covering alpha/delta and beta/gamma chains were used on 400 ng RNA. TCRdb reanalysed the reads using MiXCR and keeps one entry per CDR3 protein. The data contain 100,000 to 150,000 distinct CDR3 sequences, approximately 13% of them singletons. Bone marrow was sampled from every patient at the time of active disease. This clonotype was observed many times. Antigen: not known. Study outcomes and limitations: Sorted CD138-negative bone marrow cells were not purified T cells. Single-read clonotypes: about 81.9% of IR-seq clonotypes (around 3.5% of reads), about 70% of RNA-seq clonotypes (approximately 45% of reads).

Sequencing used a population of CD138-negative cells sorted from bone marrow. The source is a donor aged 40 or over with multiple myeloma. This chain joins TRBV7-8 and TRBJ2-1; 9 positions match TRBD2. The CDR3 spells CASSQEPVAGELYNEQFF. DNA of the CDR3: TGTGCCAGCAGCCAAGAACCGGTAGCGGGAGAACTCTACAATGAGCAGTTCTTC.